Listed below are T cell receptor beta chains from one sample, sequenced in a study of blood T cell repertoires in COVID-19. Some clones are missing from TCRdb's copy, which holds only in-frame ones; the method was immunoSEQ multiplex PCR. The table shows some 89,000 clones, with 81% occurring only once. Sequencing was carried out using peripheral blood. These receptors originate from a man between 60 and 75 years old with acute or convalescent COVID-19. Each CDR3 is given with its conserved first and last residue. A D gene is named only where the DNA matches it firmly. Size values are once, few and many counts, or a class for expanded clones, and some rows have none.

j_gene: TRBJ2-7
abundance: .
d_gene: TRBD2
v_gene: TRBV27
CDR3nt: TGTGCCAGCAGTCGTGGGGGGGGAGCCTACGAGCAGTACTTC
CDR3aa: CASSRGGGAYEQYF

j_gene: TRBJ2-1
abundance: .
d_gene: TRBD2
v_gene: TRBV5-1
CDR3nt: TGCGCCAGCAGCTACGGAGCGGGAGGGCCCTACAATGAGCAGTTCTTC
CDR3aa: CASSYGAGGPYNEQFF

j_gene: TRBJ1-1
abundance: .
d_gene: TRBD1
v_gene: TRBV9
CDR3nt: TGTGCCAGCAGCGTAGTGACAGGGACAACTGAAGCTTTCTTT
CDR3aa: CASSVVTGTTEAFF

j_gene: TRBJ1-5
abundance: few
d_gene: TRBD1
v_gene: TRBV2
CDR3nt: TGTGCCAGCAAGTTTGAGACAGGGAATCAGCCCCAGCATTTT
CDR3aa: CASKFETGNQPQHF

j_gene: TRBJ2-7
abundance: .
d_gene: TRBD1
v_gene: TRBV7-2
CDR3nt: TGTGCCAGCAGTGGAACCCGGCGGACAGGGTGGTCTCACTACGAGCAGTACTTC
CDR3aa: CASSGTRRTGWSHYEQYF

j_gene: TRBJ2-1
abundance: .
d_gene: .
v_gene: TRBV12-3/TRBV12-4
CDR3nt: TGTGCCAGCAGTCCACTGGTGCAGCAGTTCTTC
CDR3aa: CASSPLVQQFF

j_gene: TRBJ2-1
abundance: .
d_gene: TRBD1
v_gene: TRBV7-6
CDR3nt: TGTGCCAGCAGCTTCCCCGAGCCCGGGACAGGGCGCAATGAGCAGTTCTTC
CDR3aa: CASSFPEPGTGRNEQFF

j_gene: TRBJ1-5
abundance: .
d_gene: .
v_gene: TRBV21-1
CDR3nt: TGTGCCAGCAGCCCTCTGACAGGGGACTATCATCAGCCCCAGCATTTT
CDR3aa: CASSPLTGDYHQPQHF

j_gene: TRBJ2-7
abundance: .
d_gene: .
v_gene: TRBV2
CDR3nt: TGTGCCAGCAGTTGGGCAGGATCTACCTACGAGCAGTACTTC
CDR3aa: CASSWAGSTYEQYF

j_gene: TRBJ2-2
abundance: .
d_gene: TRBD1
v_gene: TRBV6-5
CDR3nt: TGTGCCAGCAAGTCACAGGGGACCGGGGAGCTGTTTTTT
CDR3aa: CASKSQGTGELFF

j_gene: TRBJ2-1
abundance: .
d_gene: .
v_gene: TRBV7-2
CDR3nt: TGTGCCAGCAGCTTAGGGCGGCCGAATGAGCAGTTCTTC
CDR3aa: CASSLGRPNEQFF

j_gene: TRBJ2-2
abundance: .
d_gene: .
v_gene: TRBV9
CDR3nt: TGTGTCAGCAGCGTAGGTGTGGAGCGTCGGACCGGGGAGCTGTTTTTT
CDR3aa: CVSSVGVERRTGELFF

j_gene: TRBJ2-3
abundance: .
d_gene: TRBD1
v_gene: TRBV4-3
CDR3nt: TGCGCCAGCAGCCAAGGGATGGGACAGGGGGCAGATACGCAGTATTTT
CDR3aa: CASSQGMGQGADTQYF

j_gene: TRBJ2-7
abundance: .
d_gene: TRBD1
v_gene: TRBV27
CDR3nt: TGTGCCAGCAGTTTATCGCCAGGGACAGGGAGGAACTACGAGCAGTACTTC
CDR3aa: CASSLSPGTGRNYEQYF

j_gene: TRBJ2-3
abundance: .
d_gene: .
v_gene: TRBV12-3/TRBV12-4
CDR3nt: TGTGCCAGCAGTTCCGACTCAGATACGCAGTATTTT
CDR3aa: CASSSDSDTQYF

j_gene: TRBJ2-5
abundance: .
d_gene: TRBD1
v_gene: TRBV5-4
CDR3nt: TGTGCCAGCAGCCCAGGGGACAGGGGTACGGAGACCCAGTACTTC
CDR3aa: CASSPGDRGTETQYF

j_gene: TRBJ2-1
abundance: .
d_gene: TRBD2
v_gene: TRBV11-3
CDR3nt: TGTGCCAGCAGCTTAGAAGCGGGAGATGAGCAGTTCTTC
CDR3aa: CASSLEAGDEQFF

j_gene: TRBJ1-5
abundance: .
d_gene: .
v_gene: TRBV15
CDR3nt: TGTGCCACCAGCAGAGATACGCCGGGGGATTGGGGCAATCAGCCCCAGCATTTT
CDR3aa: CATSRDTPGDWGNQPQHF

j_gene: TRBJ2-7
abundance: few
d_gene: .
v_gene: TRBV29-1
CDR3nt: TGCAGCGTCGCGCCAGGCCACAACATGAACTTC
CDR3aa: CSVAPGHNMNF

j_gene: TRBJ2-3
abundance: .
d_gene: TRBD1
v_gene: TRBV29-1
CDR3nt: TGCAGCGTTGAACCAGGGGGTGAAGATACGCAGTATTTT
CDR3aa: CSVEPGGEDTQYF

j_gene: TRBJ1-2
abundance: .
d_gene: .
v_gene: TRBV18
CDR3nt: TGTGCCAGCTCACCACCTGCCAGTTCCTTCTATGGCTACACCTTC
CDR3aa: CASSPPASSFYGYTF

j_gene: TRBJ2-1
abundance: .
d_gene: TRBD2
v_gene: TRBV19
CDR3nt: TGTGCCAGTAGTCCCATTGGGGGGAGGGCCATTAATGAGCAGTTCTTC
CDR3aa: CASSPIGGRAINEQFF

j_gene: TRBJ1-1
abundance: .
d_gene: .
v_gene: TRBV24-1
CDR3nt: TGTGCCACCAGTGATCCCTTACAGGGACGAGCTTTCTTT
CDR3aa: CATSDPLQGRAFF

j_gene: TRBJ2-1
abundance: .
d_gene: TRBD2
v_gene: TRBV19
CDR3nt: TGTGCCAGTAGAACGACTAGCGGGGCTTACAATGAGCAGTTCTTC
CDR3aa: CASRTTSGAYNEQFF

j_gene: TRBJ2-3
abundance: few
d_gene: TRBD2
v_gene: TRBV6-2/TRBV6-3
CDR3nt: TGTGCCAGCAGTTACTTAGCGGGGGGTACAGATACGCAGTATTTT
CDR3aa: CASSYLAGGTDTQYF